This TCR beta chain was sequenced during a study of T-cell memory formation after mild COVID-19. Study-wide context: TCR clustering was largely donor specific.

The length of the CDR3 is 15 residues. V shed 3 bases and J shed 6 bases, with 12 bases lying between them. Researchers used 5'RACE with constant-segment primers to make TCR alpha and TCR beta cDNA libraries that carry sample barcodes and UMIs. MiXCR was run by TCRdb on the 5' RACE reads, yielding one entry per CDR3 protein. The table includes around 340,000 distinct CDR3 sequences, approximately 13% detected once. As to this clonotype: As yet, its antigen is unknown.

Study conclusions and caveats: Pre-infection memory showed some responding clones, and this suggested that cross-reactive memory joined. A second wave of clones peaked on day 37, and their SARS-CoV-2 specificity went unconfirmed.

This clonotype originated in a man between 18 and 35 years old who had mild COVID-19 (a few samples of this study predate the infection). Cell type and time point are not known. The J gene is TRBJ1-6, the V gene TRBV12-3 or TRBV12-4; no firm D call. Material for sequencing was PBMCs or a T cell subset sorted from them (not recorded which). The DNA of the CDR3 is TGTGCCAGCAGTTTGAACGGGGTTACTAATTCACCCCTCCACTTT. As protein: CASSLNGVTNSPLHF.